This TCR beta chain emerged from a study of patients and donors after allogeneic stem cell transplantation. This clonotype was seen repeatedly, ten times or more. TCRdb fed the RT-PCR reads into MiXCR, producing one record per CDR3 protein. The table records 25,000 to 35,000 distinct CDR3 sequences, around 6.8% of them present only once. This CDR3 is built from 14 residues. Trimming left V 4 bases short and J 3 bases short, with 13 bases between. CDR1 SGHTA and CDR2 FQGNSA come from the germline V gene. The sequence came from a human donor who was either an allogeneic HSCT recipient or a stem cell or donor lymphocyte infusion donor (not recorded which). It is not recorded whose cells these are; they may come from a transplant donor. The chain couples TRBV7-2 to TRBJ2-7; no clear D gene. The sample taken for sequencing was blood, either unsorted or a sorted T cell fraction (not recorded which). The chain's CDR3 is CASSSRTDSYEQYF. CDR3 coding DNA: TGTGCCAGCAGCTCTCGGACGGATAGCTACGAGCAGTACTTC.